This TCR beta chain was sequenced during a study of shared clonotypes between healthy human individuals (dated by TCRdb to about 2020). In terms of the full investigation: A few men and a couple of women, aged 18 to 49 years, made up the cohort. For each donor, CD4 naive and CD4 memory were each run on three plates, CD8 naive on two plates, and CD8 memory on one plate. The study deeply sequenced blood TCR repertoires of about 5 healthy adults to estimate repertoire size and the extent of clonotype sharing between individuals. To increase sequencing depth and limit assay-specific biases, TCR repertoire library preparation and sequencing were carried out by different laboratories using diverse techniques. Leukapheresis yielded between about 0.8 and 9.5 billion PBMCs per donor.

CD8 naive samples were obtained by positive selection for CCR7 among CD45RO-negative cells, yielding a CD45RA+CCR7+ population from which TemRA cells were excluded. Healthy HIV-negative adults with no recently reported acute infections or vaccinations were included as donors. All donors were Caucasian adults living in Nashville, Tennessee, USA. Blood was collected by leukapheresis, and PBMCs were isolated by Ficoll-Histopaque density gradient centrifugation and then cryopreserved in liquid nitrogen vapor phase. Purity and quantity of every magnetically sorted T cell population were checked by analytical flow cytometry. Genomic DNA was isolated from each sorted fraction and quantified by UV absorbance on a Nanodrop 2000c. Overall results and qualifications from the work: Larger estimated clonotype richness was generally found for naive subsets than for memory subsets. Roughly 5% of naive CD4, around 3.6% of naive CD8, about 2.5% of memory CD4, and 0.4% of memory CD8 clonotypes were shared across a few donors. Based on pairwise subsampling, the degree of clonotype sharing among donors was expected to be affected by sequencing depth. Because the study included only a small number of donors, the genetic and exposure-history diversity represented was limited. Sampling was restricted to blood, and TCR repertoires in tissues likely differ from the TCR repertoires found in blood. Even with the large sequencing depth, rarefaction of the sorted-subset datasets indicated that sequencing was incomplete. Compared with non-shared clonotypes, the clonotypes found in all four sorted-subset donors had higher generation probabilities.

For this clone: Its antigen specificity is not known. No qualities accompany the bases; no much larger clone lies one base away.

TCR CDR3 regions were amplified from genomic DNA by multiplex PCR using the deep immunoSEQ assay. Extracted genomic DNA from each cell subset was spread evenly across all wells of several immunoSEQ 96-well plates, with each plate serving as a replicate. For sorted subsets, around 0.2 ug of genomic DNA, equivalent to roughly 30,000 T cell genomes, went into each replicate PCR. The purified libraries were quantified using a Qubit 3.0 fluorometer, sized with a Bioanalyzer 2100, and then quantified again using the KAPA Library Quantification kit. A separate single-read 150-cycle Illumina NextSeq 550 flow cell was used to sequence each immunoSEQ 96-well plate. Per the original workflow: Because only junctional sequences without quality scores were contained in the immunoSEQ output, filtering matching that applied to full-length reads could not be performed. To assign V/J genes and CDR3, sequences were annotated using PyIR, a Python wrapper for IgBLAST v1.9, with IMGT germline references. Reads were removed for weak V/J assignments (E-value above 1e-6), missing CDR3, stop codons, out-of-frame junctions, or ambiguous translated residues. V3J clonotypes were defined by identical inferred V gene, J gene, and CDR3 amino acid sequence. Percentage overlap between repertoires was computed as shared unique clonotypes divided by the size of the smaller repertoire. Repertoire richness was assessed with RTK rarefaction, the Chao1 estimator, and Recon v2.1 estimates of unobserved clonotypes. Generation probabilities for all TCRbeta clonotypes obtained by the gDNA method from a handful of donors were computed using OLGA. TCRdb obtained this table from immuneACCESS and retained in-frame rearrangements with V and J assigned. These tables miss some clones; where compared with another copy, unresolved V genes account for less than half of the shortfall, and the remainder is unexplained. V and J calls and clone size come straight from that table; D and trimming were deduced from the DNA. The sample data list roughly 810,000 clones, and just over 95% of these were observed just once. Less than 0.25% of the sample rests with the top ten.

This clonotype was sampled from a man aged 25-40 years in good health. Sequencing was performed on naive CD8+ T cells sorted from blood. The cell subset or site label of this sample denotes: CD45RA+CCR7+.

CDR3 loop: CASSLAPSMYGYGYTF. The nucleotide sequence is given as TGTGCCAGCAGCTTAGCCCCCTCAATGTATGGCTATGGCTACACCTTC. The sequence links TRBV7-9 to TRBJ1-2; no D gene call is confident. CDR1 and CDR2 were assigned from the germline V gene (reference sequence) as SEHNR and FQNEAQ. CDR3 length: 16 amino acids, cysteine to phenylalanine. Kept here is only the CDR3 DNA, which spans 48 bases and is read in frame from base 1. V was cut back by 0 bases and J by 4 bases, leaving a gap of 15 bases between them.